This entry is about one T cell receptor beta chain. This clonotype was counted at least ten times. The target of this receptor is not known. No much larger clonotype is one base removed from it; base qualities were not supplied. For the unsorted PBMC libraries, 2 million PBMCs were stored in RNAlater at -80 degrees C until RNA extraction and were used to generate the libraries. The multiple sclerosis patients were enrolled in a US clinical protocol that evaluated disease progression with magnetic resonance imaging. Peripheral blood was subjected to Ficoll-Hypaque density gradient centrifugation to isolate PBMCs, which were then cryopreserved in liquid nitrogen. The data were obtained in a study of neurological immune-mediated disorders (dated by TCRdb to about 2019). A note on the overall study: Among the approximately 35 multiple sclerosis patients, relapsing-remitting MS accounted for around 30 and secondary progressive MS accounted for 3. The cohort comprised about 70 subjects: roughly 14 HAM/TSP patients, 35 or so multiple sclerosis patients and around 20 healthy controls. The study compared peripheral blood TCR-beta repertoires of HTLV-I-associated myelopathy (HAM/TSP) patients, multiple sclerosis patients and healthy controls using UMI-based sequencing. The 90 to 120 TCR-beta libraries covered PBMC samples along with longitudinal samples, technical triplicates, and paired sorted CD4+ and CD8+ T-cell subsets.

Taken from the germline V gene, the CDR1 and CDR2 loops are MGHDK and SYGVNS. V drops 8 bases and J drops 8 bases, leaving 7 bases in between. The CDR3 covers 10 residues, taking in both the cysteine and the phenylalanine. The kept DNA is CDR3 alone, 30 bases in frame from the first base. cDNA synthesis used template-switch 5'RACE with a primer carrying a 10-nucleotide random unique molecular identifier tagging each TCR transcript. Each sequencing run produced over 160 million TCR-beta sequences covering 15-18 subjects. The RNeasy kit was used for extraction of total RNA. Using the KAPA Real-time Library Amplification kit, TCR-beta VDJ regions were amplified with primers for the TCR constant region and the 5'RACE anchor. Sample indexes and Illumina adaptors were added in a first PCR, after which library yield was increased in a second PCR. After Ampure bead purification, the TCR product of roughly 650 bp was size-selected on a 2% E-gel SizeSelection system. Library quality was checked on a Bioanalyzer, concentration was measured with Qubit, and libraries were quantified with the Kapa Library Quantification kit before pooling. Libraries were sequenced paired-end 2 x 150 bp on an Illumina HiSeq 2500. To increase sequence diversity, 25-30% phiX was spiked into each library pool. Per the authors' processing: The quality-filtered reads were processed with the UMI-based MiGEC pipeline, whose error correction step removed more than 85% of the raw TCR sequences. IMGT germline references were used for aligning VDJ genes, and each clonotype was defined as a unique CDR3 amino acid sequence together with its V-J genes. VDJtools evaluated clonal expansion, Shannon diversity and CDR3 relatedness (CalcPairwiseDistances, ClusterSamples); CLCbio workbench built phylogenetic trees. Clones with at least 8 unique UMIs were defined as expanded, with this threshold being based on coefficient-of-variation modelling across technical triplicates. TCRdb trimmed public reads at Q25 via fastp, called clones via MiXCR and kept in-frame beta chains. Each record represents a unique CDR3 protein, reported with the most common genes and DNA among its rows. The V and J calls and clone size are TCRdb's, not the authors'. The sample contains 70,000 to 90,000 distinct CDR3 sequences, 5% to 5.5% of them found a single time. 2% to 2.5% of the sample is in the top ten clones.

What the study reported, not specific to this receptor: Phylogenetic analysis grouped repertoires from 18 of 34 MS patients into a cluster of related CDR3 sequences, suggesting a possible repertoire-level signature. Expanded clones from different subjects shared no identical CDR3 amino acid sequences, which suggests that TCR-beta repertoires were private in all groups. The MS cluster showed no association with clinical or MRI features, and the authors stated that larger cohorts are needed. The highest TCR clonal expansion was observed in HAM/TSP patients, whereas the lowest was observed in MS patients, even when compared with healthy controls.

The chain links TRBV25-1 with TRBJ2-1; TRBD1 is possibly the D segment (5 matching bases). This receptor was obtained from a young woman with multiple sclerosis. Input material: PBMCs. CDR3 sequence: CASAGYEQFF. The nucleotide sequence reads TGTGCCAGCGCAGGGTATGAGCAGTTCTTC.